This T cell receptor beta chain comes out of a study of blood T cell repertoires in COVID-19 (dated by TCRdb to about 2020). Study-wide context: The collaborator samples originated in the United States, Italy and Spain and spanned the acute and convalescent phases of COVID-19. The prospective study material was composed of cDNA or gDNA derived from T cells, B-cell-depleted T cells, or PBMCs. Deeply sampled blood TCRbeta repertoires from subjects exposed to, actively infected with, or recovered from COVID-19 were included in the dataset. The repertoires were made available in a free public database intended to serve as a resource for research on the immune response to SARS-CoV-2. The samples were drawn from two sources: the first 160 participants of the ongoing ImmuneRACE study, and 1,254 subjects contributed by 6 global collaborators. The sample metadata nearly always contained a de-identified subject ID, COVID-19 status, age in years and sex. HLA class I and class II types, where available, came from metadata supplied by the sample provider rather than from assay-based typing. Beyond this particular receptor, the publication reports: How much clinical and demographic metadata was included differed by source and by participant, and the metadata was provided uncurated.

This clone has more than one count but fewer than ten. The antigen it binds to is not known. Base qualities were left out, and no much larger clone turns up one base away. In Seattle, one collaborating source enrolled patients while the infection was active and tracked those patients longitudinally over the course of disease. Each collaborating institution followed its own protocols to collect whole blood in K2EDTA tubes. For TCRbeta analysis, collaborators shipped samples as frozen whole blood, isolated PBMCs, or DNA extracted from either of those sample types. For CDR1 and CDR2, the germline V gene (reference sequence) lists GTSNPN and SVGIG. Reading from cysteine to phenylalanine, the CDR3 counts 12 amino acids. Solely the CDR3 DNA is kept, with 36 bases framed from the first base. Trimming takes 4 bases from V and 4 bases from J, and the germline ends sit 10 bases apart. TCRbeta CDR3 regions were amplified from genomic DNA by means of the immunoSEQ Assay, a bias-controlled multiplex PCR. The original methods were these. Within the assay, amplification of reference gene primers was used to estimate how many nucleated cells each sample contained. Sequence reads were collapsed and filtered to measure the absolute abundance of every unique TCRbeta CDR3 rearrangement. For each sample, productive Simpson clonality was calculated as the square root of Simpson's diversity index over productive rearrangements. Here the immuneACCESS table is served through TCRdb, limited to in-frame sequences with V and J called. Missing clones are a known gap in these copies; in checked studies unresolved V genes cover under half, and the rest lacks a known reason. V, J and clone size are those of that table, while D and trimming were read from the DNA. The table for this sample lists approximately 530,000 clones; 85% to 90% of them were counted only once. The top ten clonotypes cover 7.8% of the sample.

The clonotype comes from a woman aged 45-59 years with COVID-19, enrolled during active disease. The chain is assembled from TRBV30 and TRBJ2-5, with no D gene named confidently. The sample consisted of peripheral blood. The CDR3 loop reads CAWTRVTETQYF. The sequenced DNA: TGTGCCTGGACTAGAGTTACAGAGACCCAGTACTTC. When the CDR3 is completed using the reference TRBV30 and TRBJ2-5 genes on either side, the full variable domain is SQTIHQWPATLVQPVGSPLSLECTVEGTSNPNLYWYRQAAGRGLQLLFYSVGIGQISSEVPQNLSASRPQDRQFILSSKKLLLSDSGFYLCAWTRVTETQYFGPGTRLLVL.